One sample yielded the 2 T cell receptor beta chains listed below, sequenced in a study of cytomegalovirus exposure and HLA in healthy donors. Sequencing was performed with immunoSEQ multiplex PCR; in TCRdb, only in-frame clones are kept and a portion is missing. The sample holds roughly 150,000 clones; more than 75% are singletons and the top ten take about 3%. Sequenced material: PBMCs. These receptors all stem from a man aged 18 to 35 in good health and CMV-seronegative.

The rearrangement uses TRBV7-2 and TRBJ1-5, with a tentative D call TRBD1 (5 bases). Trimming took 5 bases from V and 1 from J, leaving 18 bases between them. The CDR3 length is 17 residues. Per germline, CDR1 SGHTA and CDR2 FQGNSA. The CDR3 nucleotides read TGTGCCAGCAGCCGTGGGGCCGCCACTGGCAGCAATCAGCCCCAGCATTTT. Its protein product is CASSRGAATGSNQPQHF.

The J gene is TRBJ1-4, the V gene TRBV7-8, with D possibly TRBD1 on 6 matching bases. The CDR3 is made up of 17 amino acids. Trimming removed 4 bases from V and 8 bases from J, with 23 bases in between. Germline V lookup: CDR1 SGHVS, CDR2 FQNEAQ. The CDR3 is CASSSRALTGFREKLFF. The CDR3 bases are TGTGCCAGCAGCTCAAGGGCCCTGACAGGCTTTAGGGAAAAACTGTTTTTT.